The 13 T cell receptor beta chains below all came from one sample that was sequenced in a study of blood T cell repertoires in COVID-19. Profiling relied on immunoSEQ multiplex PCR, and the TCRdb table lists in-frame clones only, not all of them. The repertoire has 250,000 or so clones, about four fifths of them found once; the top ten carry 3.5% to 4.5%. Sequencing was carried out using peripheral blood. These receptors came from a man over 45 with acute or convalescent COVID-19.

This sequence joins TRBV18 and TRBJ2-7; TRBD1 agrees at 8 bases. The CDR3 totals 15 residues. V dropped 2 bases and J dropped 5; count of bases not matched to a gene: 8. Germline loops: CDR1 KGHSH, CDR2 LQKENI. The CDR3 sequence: CASSPVPQGVDEQYF. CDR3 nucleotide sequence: TGTGCCAGCTCACCAGTACCACAGGGGGTTGACGAGCAGTACTTC.

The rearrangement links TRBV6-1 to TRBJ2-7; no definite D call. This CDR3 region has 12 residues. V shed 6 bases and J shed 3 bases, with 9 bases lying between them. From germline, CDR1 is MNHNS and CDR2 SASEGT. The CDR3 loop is CASSLSLYEQYF. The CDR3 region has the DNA TGTGCCAGCAGCCTTTCCCTCTACGAGCAGTACTTC.

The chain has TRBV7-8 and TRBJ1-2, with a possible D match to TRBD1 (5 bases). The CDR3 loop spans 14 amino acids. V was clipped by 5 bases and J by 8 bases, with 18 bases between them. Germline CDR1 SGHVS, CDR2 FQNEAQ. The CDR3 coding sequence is TGTGCCAGCAGCCCCGGGGGTCGCACCGCCGGCTACACCTTC. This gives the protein CASSPGGRTAGYTF.

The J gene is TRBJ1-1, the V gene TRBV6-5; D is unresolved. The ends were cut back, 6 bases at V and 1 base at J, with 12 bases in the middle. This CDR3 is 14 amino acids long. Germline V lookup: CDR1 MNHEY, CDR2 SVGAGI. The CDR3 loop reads CASSRSARNTEAFF. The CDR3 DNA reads TGTGCCAGCAGCCGAAGCGCCAGGAACACTGAAGCTTTCTTT.

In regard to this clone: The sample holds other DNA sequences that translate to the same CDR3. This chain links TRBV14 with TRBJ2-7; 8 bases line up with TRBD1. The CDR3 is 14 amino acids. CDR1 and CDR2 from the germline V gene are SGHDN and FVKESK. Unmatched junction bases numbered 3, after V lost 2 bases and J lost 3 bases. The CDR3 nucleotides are TGTGCCAGCAGCCAACTTGGACAGGGCTACGAGCAGTACTTC. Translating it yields CASSQLGQGYEQYF.

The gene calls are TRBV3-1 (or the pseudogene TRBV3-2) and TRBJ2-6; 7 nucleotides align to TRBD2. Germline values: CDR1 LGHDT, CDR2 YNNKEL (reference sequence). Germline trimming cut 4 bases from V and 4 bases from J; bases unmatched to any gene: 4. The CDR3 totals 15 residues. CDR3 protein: CASSPRLAGANVLTF. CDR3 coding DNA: TGTGCCAGCAGCCCCCGACTAGCCGGGGCCAACGTCCTGACTTTC.

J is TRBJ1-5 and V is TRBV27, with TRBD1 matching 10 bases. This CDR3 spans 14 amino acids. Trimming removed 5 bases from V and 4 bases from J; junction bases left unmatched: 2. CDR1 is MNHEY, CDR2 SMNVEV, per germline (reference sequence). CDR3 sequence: CASSLGQGNQPQHF. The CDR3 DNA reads TGTGCCAGCAGTCTGGGACAGGGGAATCAGCCCCAGCATTTT.

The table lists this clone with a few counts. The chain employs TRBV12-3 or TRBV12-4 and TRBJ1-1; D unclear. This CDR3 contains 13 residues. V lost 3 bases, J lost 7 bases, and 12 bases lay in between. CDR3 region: CASSLKTDHEAFF. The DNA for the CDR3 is TGTGCCAGCAGTTTGAAAACAGACCATGAAGCTTTCTTT.

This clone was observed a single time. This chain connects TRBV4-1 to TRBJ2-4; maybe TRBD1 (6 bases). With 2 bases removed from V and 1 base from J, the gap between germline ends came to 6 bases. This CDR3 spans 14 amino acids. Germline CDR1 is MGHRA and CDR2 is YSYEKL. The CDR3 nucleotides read TGCGCCAGCAGCCAAAGGGGGGCCAAAAACATTCAGTACTTC. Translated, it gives CASSQRGAKNIQYF.

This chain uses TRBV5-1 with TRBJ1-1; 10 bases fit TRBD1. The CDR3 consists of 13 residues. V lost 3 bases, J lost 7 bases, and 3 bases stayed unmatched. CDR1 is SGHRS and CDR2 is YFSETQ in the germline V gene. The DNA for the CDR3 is TGCGCCAGCAGCTCCGGGACAGGGGTTGAAGCTTTCTTT. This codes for CASSSGTGVEAFF.

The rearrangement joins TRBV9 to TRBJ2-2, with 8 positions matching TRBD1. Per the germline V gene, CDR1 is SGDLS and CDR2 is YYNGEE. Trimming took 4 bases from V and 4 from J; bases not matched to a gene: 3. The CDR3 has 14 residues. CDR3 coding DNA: TGTGCCAGCAGCATGACAGGGGCCACCGGGGAGCTGTTTTTT. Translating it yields CASSMTGATGELFF.

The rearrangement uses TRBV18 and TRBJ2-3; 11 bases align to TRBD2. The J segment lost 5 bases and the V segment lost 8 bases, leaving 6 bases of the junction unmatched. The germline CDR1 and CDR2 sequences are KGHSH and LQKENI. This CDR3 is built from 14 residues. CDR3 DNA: TGTGCCAGCGAGACTAGCGGGACTGGAGATACGCAGTATTTT. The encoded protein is CASETSGTGDTQYF.

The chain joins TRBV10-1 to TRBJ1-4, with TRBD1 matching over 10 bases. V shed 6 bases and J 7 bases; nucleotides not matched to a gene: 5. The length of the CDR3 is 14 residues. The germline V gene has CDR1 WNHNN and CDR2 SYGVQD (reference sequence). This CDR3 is CASSPGTGAEKLFF. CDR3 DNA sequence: TGCGCCAGCAGCCCCGGGACAGGGGCTGAAAAACTGTTTTTT.